This T cell receptor (beta chain) was sequenced for a study of cytomegalovirus exposure and HLA in healthy donors. V was pared by 4 bases and J by 2 bases, with 8 bases of the junction left unmatched. CDR1 and CDR2 from the germline V gene are SGDLS and YYNGEE. CDR3 length equals 16 residues. PCR involved 60 Vbeta and 13 Jbeta primers. Method: immunoSEQ multiplex PCR; TCRdb's copy keeps in-frame clones and lacks some. In the table there are tens of thousands of clones, about four fifths of which are singletons. This TCR derives from a female donor in good health and CMV-seronegative. The chain carries TRBV9 and TRBJ2-1; 8 nucleotides agree with TRBD2. Sample: PBMCs. The CDR3 region is CASSSGGVSAYNEQFF. In DNA, the CDR3 is TGTGCCAGCAGCTCCGGGGGGGTGAGCGCCTACAATGAGCAGTTCTTC.